This TCR beta chain was captured in a study of blood T cells in healthy people across ages. Study findings and constraints: Expanded clonotype shifts may have been confounded, as the donors had an unknown CMV status.

A second about 7 to 12 cycle PCR used barcoded and J-beta primers. TCRdb passed the 5' RACE reads through MiXCR, listing each CDR3 protein once. The sample includes 1.5 million to 2 million distinct CDR3 sequences, approximately 28% of them seen just once. This clonotype appeared a few times. The antigen is undetermined. Sequencing input: blood. The sequence derives from a woman aged 30 to 39 in good health.

The CDR3 here is CASSPTSGSTGEQFF. In DNA, the CDR3 is TGTGCCAGCAGCCCAACTAGCGGGAGTACGGGTGAGCAGTTCTTC. The chain uses TRBV2 and TRBJ2-1; 11 positions agree with TRBD2. Trimming cost V 6 bases and J 9 bases; bases outside gene matches: 10. This CDR3 contains 15 residues. Germline V gene sequence: CDR1 SNHLY, CDR2 FYNNEI.